The entry below gives a single TCR beta chain sequence along with its context. The junction and the germline gene differ at one end; a read error may be behind it. These data come from a study of T-cell reconstitution after alpha-beta-depleted transplantation in children. Library preparation (for TCRbeta) was performed with unique molecular identifiers. TCRdb ran MiXCR on the PCR reads and lists one entry per CDR3 protein. The sample shows roughly 220,000 distinct CDR3 sequences, around 13% of them seen only once. Germline V gene data show CDR1 as SEHNR and CDR2 as FQNEAQ (reference sequence). This CDR3 has 11 residues.

This sample comprised PBMCs from the stem cell graft donor, obtained from the stem cell graft. The source is a human donor who donated a stem cell graft to a child with acute lymphoblastic leukemia. V gene TRBV7-9 combines with J gene TRBJ2-5; 8 bases align to TRBD1. The CDR3 region has the DNA TGTGCCAGCAGCTTAGTTGGACAGGGTGACTTC. It codes for CASSLVGQGDF.